Presented here are 5 T cell receptor beta chains from one specimen sequenced in a study of cytomegalovirus exposure and HLA in healthy donors. The PCR was carried out with 60 Vbeta primers and 13 Jbeta primers. Measured with immunoSEQ multiplex PCR; TCRdb has only the in-frame clones, and not every one. The sample holds 80,000 to 130,000 clones, around 80% seen once. The sequenced sample was PBMCs. These receptors all come from a woman aged 45-65 years in good health and CMV-seropositive.

Of note for this clone: The same CDR3 arises from other DNA sequences in this sample as well. The rearrangement uses TRBV19 and TRBJ2-2, with 14 positions matching TRBD2. Looked up from germline, CDR1 is LNHDA and CDR2 is SQIVND (reference sequence). The CDR3 is 15 amino acids. The junction had 2 bases not matched to a gene; V was cut back by 5 bases and J by 6 bases. CDR3 amino acids: CASSVGLAGAGELFF. The CDR3 nucleotides are TGTGCCAGTAGTGTGGGACTAGCGGGAGCCGGGGAGCTGTTTTTT.

CDR3 DNA sequence: TGTGCCAGTACCCAGGGCGCCCCGAATCAGCCCCAGCATTTT. Its translation is CASTQGAPNQPQHF. The rearrangement uses TRBV19 and TRBJ1-5; tentatively, D is TRBD1 (5 bases). This CDR3 is 14 amino acids long. Between the trimmed V and J ends, which lost 7 bases and 4 bases, there was a span of 14 bases. Germline V gene sequence: CDR1 LNHDA, CDR2 SQIVND (reference sequence).

The chain couples TRBV11-2 to TRBJ2-1; possibly TRBD1 for D (5 bases). Trimming removed 2 bases at V and 7 bases at J, with 12 bases between. Germline loops: CDR1 SGHAT, CDR2 FQNNGV. There are 14 residues in the CDR3. The CDR3 is CASSLQGFRNEQFF. As DNA, the CDR3 is TGTGCCAGCAGCTTACAGGGATTTCGGAATGAGCAGTTCTTC.

This clone was found once. DNA of the CDR3: TGTGCCAGCTCACAAAGACAGGGTGAACTTATCTATGGCTACACCTTC. Translating it yields CASSQRQGELIYGYTF. The gene calls are TRBV18 and TRBJ1-2; TRBD1 aligns across 7 bases. Germline V gives CDR1 KGHSH, CDR2 LQKENI. The V gene end was trimmed by 4 bases and the J gene end by 4 bases; junction bases not matched to a gene: 12. This CDR3 has 16 amino acids.

V is TRBV2 and J is TRBJ1-6, with D possibly TRBD1 on 6 matching bases. The CDR3 is 14 residues long. Trimming took off 6 bases at V and 7 bases at J, with 13 bases between the two ends. Germline loops: CDR1 SNHLY, CDR2 FYNNEI. CDR3 DNA: TGTGCCAGCAGGTCCCAGGGGAAGAATTCACCCCTCCACTTT. Translated, it gives CASRSQGKNSPLHF.